One sample yielded the 28 T cell receptor beta chains listed below, sequenced in a study of somatic mutations in cytotoxic T cells in rheumatoid arthritis. The assay was immunoSEQ multiplex PCR, and TCRdb's table has in-frame clones only and misses some. Of 14,000 or so clones listed, 77% are singletons. Specimen: CD8+ T cells sorted from blood. The receptors were gathered from an adult with rheumatoid arthritis.

The table lists this clone with a few counts. The rearrangement links TRBV7-8 to TRBJ1-2, with D hard to call. CDR3 length: 12 amino acids. V was shortened by 4 bases and J by 10 bases, with 13 bases between the two germline ends. Germline V gene data show CDR1 as SGHVS and CDR2 as FQNEAQ. The DNA of the CDR3 is TGTGCCAGCAGCTCCCGGGCCCGGGACTACACCTTC. Its translation is CASSSRARDYTF.

Sample share makes this clone medium-sized. The chain is built from TRBV9 and TRBJ1-6; D uncertain. CDR3 length: 14 residues. V was shortened by 0 bases and J by 7 bases, with 8 bases between the two germline ends. Germline loops: CDR1 SGDLS, CDR2 YYNGEE. This chain's CDR3 is CASSVGGGNSPLHF. In DNA form, the CDR3 reads TGTGCCAGCAGCGTAGGGGGAGGGAATTCACCCCTCCACTTT.

This clone has a handful of counts. The chain combines TRBV5-1 with TRBJ2-7; no clear D. CDR3 length: 12 amino acids. Germline V gene data show CDR1 as SGHRS and CDR2 as YFSETQ. V lost 10 bases and J lost 3, with 14 bases in between. CDR3 loop: CASRLMDYEQYF. The CDR3 DNA reads TGCGCCTCGCGTCTTATGGACTACGAGCAGTACTTC.

The chain has TRBV27 and TRBJ1-2, with unresolved D. The CDR3 is 13 amino acids. From germline, CDR1 is MNHEY and CDR2 SMNVEV (reference sequence). Trimming left V 6 bases short and J 3 bases short, with 11 bases between. CDR3 amino acids: CASRGLGDYGYTF. The CDR3 nucleotides are TGTGCCAGCAGAGGCCTTGGGGACTATGGCTACACCTTC.

This sequence joins TRBV4-1 and TRBJ2-3; tentative D call: TRBD1 (6 bases). Germline V CDR1 and CDR2: MGHRA, YSYEKL. The CDR3 consists of 16 residues. Trimming stripped 2 bases from V and 2 bases from J, with 14 bases between. In DNA form, the CDR3 reads TGCGCCAGCAGCCAACTTACAGGGCGAGCCACAGATACGCAGTATTTT. Translation: CASSQLTGRATDTQYF.

The rearrangement links TRBV28 to TRBJ1-1; D unresolved. Germline CDR1 is MDHEN and CDR2 is SYDVKM. V lost 4 bases to trimming and J lost 0 bases, with 9 bases between them. The CDR3 length is 14 residues. In nucleotides, the CDR3 is TGTGCCAGCAGTTCCCACAACATGAACACTGAAGCTTTCTTT. Its translation: CASSSHNMNTEAFF.

The CDR3 DNA reads TGCGCCAGCAGCTTTTACAGGGGTTACGAGCAGTACTTC. It codes for CASSFYRGYEQYF. The rearrangement links TRBV5-1 to TRBJ2-7, with 7 bases that match TRBD1. V was pared by 2 bases and J by 4 bases, with 3 bases of the junction left unmatched. Germline V gene data show CDR1 as SGHRS and CDR2 as YFSETQ. The CDR3 loop spans 13 amino acids.

The CDR3 nucleotides are TGTGCCAGCTCACCACCGACCAGAAGACAAGAGACCCAGTACTTC. Its protein product is CASSPPTRRQETQYF. The V gene is TRBV18, the J gene TRBJ2-5; the D is unclear. Germline CDR1 reads KGHSH; CDR2 reads LQKENI. The V and J ends lost 0 bases and 2 bases respectively, with 10 bases between them. The CDR3 is 15 amino acids.

In DNA, the CDR3 is TGTGCCAGCAGCTTGGCGTCTCGGCCCCTCCACTTT. Encoded protein: CASSLASRPLHF. This chain uses TRBV5-6 with TRBJ1-6; no reliable D call. Germline V gives CDR1 SGHDT, CDR2 YYEEEE. The CDR3 extends over 12 amino acids. V dropped 0 bases and J dropped 13 bases, with 8 bases sitting between them.

J is TRBJ2-1 and V is TRBV7-3; 10 positions agree with TRBD2. There are 18 residues in the CDR3. Trimming cost V 2 bases and J 8 bases; bases outside gene matches: 15. The V gene's germline CDR1 is SGHTA and CDR2 FQGTGA. The CDR3 is CASSLSSPQLAGIHEQFF. Here the CDR3 DNA reads TGTGCCAGCAGCTTATCAAGTCCCCAACTAGCGGGGATCCATGAGCAGTTCTTC.

V is TRBV6-1 and J is TRBJ2-4; the D call may be TRBD1 or TRBD2 (6 bases each). CDR1 and CDR2 (germline): MNHNS, SASEGT. This CDR3 region has 17 residues. Trimming stripped 2 bases from V and 0 bases from J, with 14 bases between. CDR3 amino acids: CASSEPAGHLAKNIQYF. The CDR3 DNA follows: TGTGCCAGCAGTGAACCGGCGGGACACTTAGCCAAAAACATTCAGTACTTC.

The chain is built from TRBV11-3 and TRBJ2-2, with 7 bases lining up with TRBD2. Per germline, CDR1 SGHNT and CDR2 YENEEA. CDR3 size: 17 residues. V shed 4 bases and J 4 bases; nucleotides not matched to a gene: 12. CDR3 amino acids: CASSSSGWGESTGELFF. The DNA of the CDR3 is TGTGCCAGCAGCTCTAGCGGATGGGGGGAAAGCACCGGGGAGCTGTTTTTT.

The genes are TRBV7-6 and TRBJ2-1; D may be TRBD2 (6 bases). The V end lost 0 bases, the J end lost 10 bases, and 16 bases lay between the germline ends. The CDR3 extends over 15 amino acids. Germline CDR1 reads SGHVS; CDR2 reads FNYEAQ. The CDR3 DNA is TGTGCCAGCAGCTTAGCAGGGAGGTCCTTCGACGAGCAGTTCTTC. This translates into CASSLAGRSFDEQFF.

This chain joins TRBV7-6 and TRBJ2-2, with TRBD2 matching 10 bases. This CDR3 has 16 amino acids. The V and J ends lost 3 bases and 7 bases, in that order; junction bases with no gene match: 8. CDR1 SGHVS and CDR2 FNYEAQ come from the germline V gene. CDR3 nucleotides: TGTGCCAGCAGCTTGGTCAGCGGGGGGGCCGTCGGGGAGCTGTTTTTT. It specifies CASSLVSGGAVGELFF.

The V gene is TRBV10-3, the J gene TRBJ1-1; D remains ambiguous. Trimming pared 0 bases from V and 7 bases from J, leaving 21 bases between. Germline CDR1 ENHRY, CDR2 SYGVKD. The CDR3 covers 17 residues. CDR3 loop: CAISESLGSGVVYEAFF. CDR3 DNA: TGTGCCATCAGTGAGTCTTTAGGCTCCGGTGTGGTATATGAAGCTTTCTTT.

This rearrangement joins TRBV10-3 to TRBJ1-1; unclear D gene. V shed 0 bases and J shed 12 bases, with 17 bases lying between them. This CDR3 comprises 14 residues. In germline, CDR1 is ENHRY, CDR2 SYGVKD. The DNA for the CDR3 is TGTGCCATCAGTGAGTCACTTCAAGACGGAGCCACTTTCTTT. It specifies CAISESLQDGATFF.

The J gene is TRBJ1-1, the V gene TRBV10-2; D not certain. The germline CDR1 and CDR2 sequences are WSHSY and SAAADI. The CDR3 contains 14 residues. Between the trimmed V and J ends, which lost 9 bases and 3 bases, there was a span of 17 bases. CDR3 region: CARRKAQADTEAFF. The CDR3 DNA follows: TGCGCCAGAAGGAAGGCTCAGGCAGACACTGAAGCTTTCTTT.

This clone appeared a few times. J is TRBJ1-1 and V is TRBV5-5; 9 bases are a match to TRBD1. V dropped 1 base and J dropped 0; count of bases not matched to a gene: 4. This CDR3 is built from 16 residues. Germline CDR1 reads SGHKS; CDR2 reads YYEKEE (reference sequence). The CDR3 loop reads CASSLRQGEMNTEAFF. The CDR3 DNA reads TGTGCCAGCAGCTTGAGACAGGGGGAAATGAACACTGAAGCTTTCTTT.

The sample holds one count of this clone. The chain combines TRBV7-8 with TRBJ1-1, with D possibly being TRBD1 (5 bases). This CDR3 region has 16 residues. CDR1 is SGHVS, CDR2 FQNEAQ, per germline. Trimming took off 0 bases at V and 1 base at J, with 12 bases between the two ends. CDR3 protein: CASSLAAGTSNTEAFF. The CDR3 coding sequence is TGTGCCAGCAGCTTAGCTGCGGGGACCTCGAACACTGAAGCTTTCTTT.

The CDR3 sequence is CASMRQGVNTEAFF. In DNA form, the CDR3 reads TGTGCCAGCATGAGACAGGGGGTGAACACTGAAGCTTTCTTT. The rearrangement joins TRBV28 to TRBJ1-1; 9 bases fit TRBD1. V was pared by 7 bases and J by 0 bases, with 3 bases of the junction left unmatched. This CDR3 has 14 amino acids. Germline CDR1 and CDR2: MDHEN and SYDVKM.

The chain is built from TRBV19 and TRBJ1-1; D possibly corresponds to TRBD1 (5 bases). CDR1 is LNHDA and CDR2 is SQIVND in the germline V gene (reference sequence). The CDR3 runs 13 residues. Trimming took off 5 bases at V and 5 bases at J, with 12 bases between the two ends. The CDR3 nucleotides read TGTGCCAGTAGTTTAACAGGCGCTACTGAAGCTTTCTTT. It encodes CASSLTGATEAFF.

This clone appeared once. This sequence joins TRBV27 and TRBJ1-1; D perhaps matches TRBD1 (5 bases). Trimming left V 0 bases short and J 3 bases short, with 5 bases between. The CDR3 is 13 residues long. Germline CDR1 and CDR2: MNHEY and SMNVEV (reference sequence). The CDR3 DNA reads as TGTGCCAGCAGTTTATCGGGGGACACTGAAGCTTTCTTT. Protein: CASSLSGDTEAFF.

The chain combines TRBV6-1 with TRBJ2-2; the D is unclear. Trimming took off 10 bases at V and 2 bases at J, with 17 bases between the two ends. The CDR3 has 15 amino acids. Germline CDR1 and CDR2: MNHNS and SASEGT. This CDR3 reads CAIDRASGNTGELFF. CDR3 bases: TGTGCCATCGATAGGGCTTCCGGTAACACCGGGGAGCTGTTTTTT.

The chain joins TRBV7-2 to TRBJ2-1, with 8 bases that match TRBD2. Germline values: CDR1 SGHTA, CDR2 FQGNSA. The CDR3 length is 19 residues. With V trimmed by 5 bases and J by 8 bases, 23 bases remained unmatched. The CDR3 spells CASSGRGGSGYGPLHEQFF. In DNA form, the CDR3 reads TGTGCCAGCAGCGGCCGCGGGGGGAGCGGGTACGGGCCGTTGCATGAGCAGTTCTTC. The full variable domain, in which reference TRBV7-2 and TRBJ2-1 provide the parts outside the CDR3, is GAGVSQSPSNKVTEKGKDVELRCDPISGHTALYWYRQSLGQGLEFLIYFQGNSAPDKSGLPSDRFSAERTGGSVSTLTIQRTQQEDSAVYLCASSGRGGSGYGPLHEQFFGPGTRLTVL.

This rearrangement joins TRBV9 to TRBJ1-6; maybe TRBD1 (5 bases). The CDR3 consists of 14 residues. The V gene lost 3 bases and the J gene lost 7 bases, with 11 bases spanning the gap. Germline values: CDR1 SGDLS, CDR2 YYNGEE. Here the CDR3 reads CASSGGLRNSPLHF. CDR3 coding DNA: TGTGCCAGCAGCGGGGGGTTGAGGAATTCACCCCTCCACTTT. Drawing the rest from reference TRBV9 and TRBJ1-6, the complete variable domain is DSGVTQTPKHLITATGQRVTLRCSPRSGDLSVYWYQQSLDQGLQFLIQYYNGEERAKGNILERFSAQQFPDLHSELNLSSLELGDSALYFCASSGGLRNSPLHFGNGTRLTVT.

V and J are TRBV6-1 and TRBJ2-1; the match to TRBD1 covers 7 bases. From germline, CDR1 is MNHNS and CDR2 SASEGT. Germline trimming cut 8 bases from V and 7 bases from J; bases unmatched to any gene: 11. CDR3 length equals 14 residues. The CDR3 DNA is TGTGCCAGCTTGATAGGGACAGAGTTAAATGAGCAGTTCTTC. Its protein product is CASLIGTELNEQFF.

The J gene is TRBJ2-2, the V gene TRBV29-1; D may be TRBD2 (6 bases). V was pared by 6 bases and J by 0 bases, with 11 bases between. Looked up from germline, CDR1 is SQVTM and CDR2 is ANQGSEA. The CDR3 totals 14 residues. CDR3 in amino acids: CSVSGLTNTGELFF. The CDR3 coding sequence is TGCAGCGTCTCAGGACTAACGAACACCGGGGAGCTGTTTTTT.

There are a few counts of this clone. The chain employs TRBV10-1 and TRBJ2-1; 8 bases align to TRBD2. The germline CDR1 and CDR2 sequences are WNHNN and SYGVQD (reference sequence). With 5 bases clipped from V and 4 bases from J, the junction kept 4 bases outside the gene matches. CDR3 length equals 14 residues. In DNA form, the CDR3 reads TGCGCCAGCAGTTCGCGGGGGGCTTACAATGAGCAGTTCTTC. Protein product: CASSSRGAYNEQFF.